The 25 T cell receptor beta chains below all came from one sample that was sequenced in a study of T-cell reconstitution after alpha-beta-depleted transplantation in children. Preparation of the TCRbeta library involved a method that used unique molecular identifiers. TCRdb independently ran MiXCR on the PCR reads; one entry per CDR3 protein. The table records about 340,000 distinct CDR3 sequences, 15% to 20% of them present only once. This sample comprised PBMCs, mostly from graft donor cells, obtained 360 days after TCRalphabeta/CD19-depleted stem cell transplant. The origin of the receptors is a male patient aged 2 to 10 who had a stem cell transplant for acute lymphoblastic leukemia, so the T cells may come from the graft donor.

The chain links TRBV12-3 or TRBV12-4 to TRBJ1-2; perhaps TRBD1 as D (6 bases). Trimming stripped 2 bases from V and 0 bases from J, with 10 bases between. This CDR3 has 15 residues. In nucleotides, the CDR3 is TGTGCCAGCAGTTTAAGGAGGGGGGCTAACTATGGCTACACCTTC. Its translation: CASSLRRGANYGYTF.

The V and J genes are TRBV18 and TRBJ1-2; 8 nucleotides match TRBD1. CDR3 size: 15 residues. CDR1 and CDR2 (germline): KGHSH, LQKENI. The V and J ends lost 2 bases and 4 bases, in that order; junction bases with no gene match: 6. In DNA form, the CDR3 reads TGTGCCAGCTCACCAGGTCAGGGGGCAAGCTATGGCTACACCTTC. As protein: CASSPGQGASYGYTF.

This clonotype showed up many times. The chain couples TRBV20-1 to TRBJ2-3; D is perhaps TRBD2 (6 bases). The V gene lost 1 base and the J gene lost 5 bases, with 16 bases spanning the gap. The CDR3 is made up of 15 amino acids. Germline loops: CDR1 DFQATT, CDR2 SNEGSKA (reference sequence). The CDR3 loop is CSARGTGVWLDTQYF. The CDR3 coding sequence is TGCAGTGCTAGAGGGACGGGAGTATGGTTAGATACGCAGTATTTT.

The table lists this clonotype with many counts. The chain employs TRBV12-3 or TRBV12-4 and TRBJ2-5, with 11 positions matching TRBD2. The CDR3 has 17 residues. The trim removed 5 bases at V and 4 bases at J, leaving 12 bases unmatched. CDR3 amino acids: CASSPDPTSGRGETQYF. The CDR3, as DNA: TGTGCCAGCAGTCCCGACCCAACTAGCGGGAGAGGAGAGACCCAGTACTTC.

This rearrangement joins TRBV29-1 to TRBJ2-7; 11 bases agree with TRBD2. This CDR3 comprises 13 residues. V gave up 6 bases and J gave up 2 bases; unmatched junction bases: 3. In germline, CDR1 is SQVTM, CDR2 ANQGSEA. The chain's CDR3 is CSVVTSGTYEQYF. As DNA, the CDR3 is TGCAGCGTCGTGACTAGCGGGACCTACGAGCAGTACTTC.

The J gene is TRBJ2-7, the V gene TRBV11-3, with D perhaps TRBD2 (6 bases). Germline V gene sequence: CDR1 SGHNT, CDR2 YENEEA. The CDR3 contains 15 residues. V was shortened by 1 base and J by 3 bases, with 13 bases between the two germline ends. For the CDR3, the DNA is TGTGCCAGCAGCTTAGTATCCGGGAGTCACTACGAGCAGTACTTC. Protein sequence: CASSLVSGSHYEQYF.

This clonotype was seen a handful of times. V gene TRBV30 combines with J gene TRBJ1-1; no clear D. In germline, CDR1 is GTSNPN, CDR2 SVGIG (reference sequence). The CDR3 runs to 14 residues. V was trimmed by 1 base and J by 6 bases, leaving 15 bases between them. The CDR3, as DNA: TGTGCCTGGAGTGCACGACCACCTACGGCTGAAGCTTTCTTT. This sequence encodes CAWSARPPTAEAFF. Variable domain in full (rest from reference TRBV30 and TRBJ1-1): SQTIHQWPATLVQPVGSPLSLECTVEGTSNPNLYWYRQAAGRGLQLLFYSVGIGQISSEVPQNLSASRPQDRQFILSSKKLLLSDSGFYLCAWSARPPTAEAFFGQGTRLTVV.

This clonotype was seen ten or more times. V gene TRBV12-3 or TRBV12-4 combines with J gene TRBJ2-1; D is undetermined. The CDR3 is made up of 15 amino acids. With 5 bases removed from V and 0 bases from J, the gap between germline ends came to 11 bases. DNA for the CDR3: TGTGCCAGCAGTCCCGGCTCCGGCTCCTACAATGAGCAGTTCTTC. Translation gives CASSPGSGSYNEQFF.

This clonotype appeared a few times. The chain uses TRBV5-4 and TRBJ1-2; tentatively, D is TRBD1 (5 bases). CDR1 SGHNT and CDR2 YYREEE come from the germline V gene (reference sequence). V dropped 0 bases and J dropped 6 bases, with 12 bases sitting between them. The CDR3 has 14 amino acids. The CDR3 reads CASSLDYRGNGYTF. The CDR3 DNA sequence: TGTGCCAGCAGCTTGGATTATAGGGGAAATGGCTACACCTTC.

This clonotype was detected ten times or more. The genes are TRBV29-1 and TRBJ1-1; D might be TRBD1 (5 bases). Germline lookup yields CDR1 SQVTM and CDR2 ANQGSEA. V shed 2 bases and J shed 0 bases, with 22 bases lying between them. The CDR3 loop spans 18 amino acids. The CDR3 sequence is CSVERAFIPTGMNTEAFF. The CDR3 DNA is TGCAGCGTTGAACGGGCGTTCATACCAACAGGCATGAACACTGAAGCTTTCTTT.

This clonotype was detected only a few times. The chain is built from TRBV6-5 and TRBJ1-5; D gene ambiguous. V shed 4 bases and J shed 5 bases, with 15 bases lying between them. Germline V gene data show CDR1 as MNHEY and CDR2 as SVGAGI. The CDR3 runs 15 residues. Written as DNA, the CDR3 is TGTGCCAGCAGTTCTTCCGGGAGTCTCCATCAGCCCCAGCATTTT. Residues: CASSSSGSLHQPQHF.

This clonotype was seen more than once but under ten times. The chain carries TRBV11-1 and TRBJ2-1, with 7 bases fitting TRBD2. The ends lost 0 bases at V and 3 bases at J; junction bases unmatched: 5. CDR3 length: 16 residues. The germline CDR1 and CDR2 sequences are SGHAT and FQDESV (reference sequence). In nucleotides, the CDR3 is TGTGCCAGCAGCTTAGCGCCTAGCGGTTACTACAATGAGCAGTTCTTC. It specifies CASSLAPSGYYNEQFF.

This clonotype was counted at least ten times. The chain joins TRBV29-1 to TRBJ2-1; 9 bases match TRBD2. CDR1 SQVTM and CDR2 ANQGSEA come from the germline V gene. The V and J ends lost 4 bases and 6 bases, in that order; junction bases with no gene match: 7. The CDR3 length is 14 residues. In DNA form, the CDR3 reads TGCAGCGTTGTGTTAGCGGGAGTCCCCAATGAGCAGTTCTTC. Protein: CSVVLAGVPNEQFF.

This chain joins TRBV4-3 and TRBJ2-7; the D gene is possibly TRBD1 (6 bases). V shed 3 bases and J shed 3 bases, with 18 bases lying between them. CDR1 and CDR2 (germline): LGHNA, YSLEER. The CDR3 loop spans 16 amino acids. The chain's CDR3 is CASSHSDRTQFYEQYF. The CDR3, as DNA: TGCGCCAGCAGCCATTCTGACAGGACCCAATTCTACGAGCAGTACTTC.

This clonotype turned up a few times. V is TRBV28 and J is TRBJ2-7; 9 nucleotides line up with TRBD1. With 6 bases clipped from V and 7 bases from J, the junction kept 13 bases outside the gene matches. Germline CDR1 is MDHEN and CDR2 is SYDVKM. The CDR3 is 15 amino acids. CDR3 nucleotide sequence: TGTGCCAGCAGCCAAACCGGGACAGGGTTCTCTGAGCAGTACTTC. Its protein is CASSQTGTGFSEQYF.

This clonotype was seen a handful of times. The chain links TRBV4-3 to TRBJ1-2; D ambiguous. Germline V gene sequence: CDR1 LGHNA, CDR2 YSLEER. The CDR3 totals 15 residues. Trimming left V 0 bases short and J 4 bases short, with 12 bases between. Here the CDR3 reads CASSQEAWSFYGYTF. The CDR3 DNA reads TGCGCCAGCAGCCAAGAGGCTTGGAGTTTCTATGGCTACACCTTC.

The J gene is TRBJ2-2, the V gene TRBV28, with D perhaps TRBD2 (6 bases). Germline-derived CDR1 and CDR2 are MDHEN and SYDVKM. This CDR3 has 16 amino acids. Trimming removed 0 bases at V and 6 bases at J, with 14 bases between. CDR3 amino acids: CASSLWDGGSPGELFF. The CDR3 DNA reads as TGTGCCAGCAGTTTATGGGACGGAGGGAGCCCCGGGGAGCTGTTTTTT.

The chain carries TRBV29-1 and TRBJ2-7; tentative D call: TRBD2 (6 bases). The CDR3 sequence is 15 residues long. Trimming took off 1 base at V and 6 bases at J, with 19 bases between the two ends. Germline lookup yields CDR1 SQVTM and CDR2 ANQGSEA. In nucleotides, the CDR3 is TGCAGCGTTGAAGGGACCGGGACTTCCCTATCCGAGCAGTACTTC. Residues: CSVEGTGTSLSEQYF.

The chain combines TRBV7-9 with TRBJ2-1, with D perhaps TRBD2 (5 bases). Deletions cut 4 bases from V and 3 bases from J, with 13 bases between. Germline V gene lookup returns CDR1 SEHNR and CDR2 FQNEAQ (reference sequence). CDR3 length: 15 amino acids. The DNA for the CDR3 is TGTGCCAGCAGCTATACTAGACCGAGCTACAATGAGCAGTTCTTC. Its protein product is CASSYTRPSYNEQFF.

This clonotype showed up just a few times. The V and J genes are TRBV11-3 and TRBJ1-1; D is possibly TRBD1 (5 bases). The CDR3 runs to 13 residues. V dropped 1 base and J dropped 7 bases, with 10 bases sitting between them. The germline V gene has CDR1 SGHNT and CDR2 YENEEA. CDR3 residues: CASSLGPDSEAFF. The CDR3, as DNA: TGTGCCAGCAGCTTAGGACCTGACAGTGAAGCTTTCTTT.

The gene calls are TRBV11-2 and TRBJ1-5; TRBD1 agrees at 8 bases. Germline CDR1 SGHAT, CDR2 FQNNGV. Trimming cost V 5 bases and J 6 bases; bases outside gene matches: 6. The CDR3 is 14 amino acids. The CDR3 region is CASSPDRGGQPQHF. The CDR3 DNA follows: TGTGCCAGCAGCCCCGACAGGGGAGGTCAGCCCCAGCATTTT.

This clonotype came up once. V usage is TRBV11-2 and J usage is TRBJ1-2; weak D call: TRBD1 (6 bases). Trimming took 1 base from V and 8 from J, leaving 8 bases between them. This CDR3 contains 12 residues. Looked up from germline, CDR1 is SGHAT and CDR2 is FQNNGV. The CDR3 DNA reads TGTGCCAGCAGCTTAGGAGGGGGAGGCTACACCTTC. It specifies CASSLGGGGYTF.

This clonotype was found a few times. The CDR3 sequence: CASRKAATTDTQYF. For the CDR3, the DNA is TGTGCCAGCAGAAAGGCGGCTACGACAGATACGCAGTATTTT. The chain carries TRBV7-9 and TRBJ2-3; D gene ambiguous. Per germline, CDR1 SEHNR and CDR2 FQNEAQ (reference sequence). The CDR3 runs 14 residues. V lost 6 bases and J 3 bases, leaving 13 bases between the germline ends.

The chain joins TRBV7-2 to TRBJ2-5; D is possibly TRBD1 (8 bases). The CDR3 loop spans 13 amino acids. Germline loops: CDR1 SGHTA, CDR2 FQGNSA. V lost 5 bases to trimming and J lost 4 bases, with 11 bases between them. CDR3 region: CASSHRGGETQYF. As DNA, the CDR3 is TGTGCCAGCAGCCACAGGGGGGGAGAGACCCAGTACTTC.

For this clonotype: An end of the junction does not agree with germline; a read error may underlie this. This chain uses TRBV4-1 with TRBJ2-1; 10 nucleotides match TRBD2. The length of the CDR3 is 16 residues. Germline V gene sequence: CDR1 MGHRA, CDR2 YSYEKL. In DNA form, the CDR3 reads TGCGCCAGCAGCCAAGGGGCTAGCGGGAGATCCAATGAGCAGTCCTTC. Translated: CASSQGASGRSNEQSF.